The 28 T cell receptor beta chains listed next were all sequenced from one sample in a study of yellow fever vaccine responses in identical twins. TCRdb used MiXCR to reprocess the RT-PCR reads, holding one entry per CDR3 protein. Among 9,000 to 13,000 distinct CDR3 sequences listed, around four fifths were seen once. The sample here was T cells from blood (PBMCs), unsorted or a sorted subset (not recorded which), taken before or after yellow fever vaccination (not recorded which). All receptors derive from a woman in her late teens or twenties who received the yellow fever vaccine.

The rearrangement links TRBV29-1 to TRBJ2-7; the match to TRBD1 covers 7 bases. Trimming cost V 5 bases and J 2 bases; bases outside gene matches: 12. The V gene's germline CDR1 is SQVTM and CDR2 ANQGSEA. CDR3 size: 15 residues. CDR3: CSVPTVDRDPYEQYV. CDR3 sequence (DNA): TGCAGCGTTCCTACCGTCGACAGGGACCCCTACGAGCAGTACGTC.

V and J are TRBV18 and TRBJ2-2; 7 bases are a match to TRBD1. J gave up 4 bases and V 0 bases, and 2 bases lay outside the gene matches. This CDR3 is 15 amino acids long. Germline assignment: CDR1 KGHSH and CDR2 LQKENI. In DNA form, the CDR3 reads TGTGCCAGCTCACCACCGACAGGGATCACCGGGGAGCTGTTTTTT. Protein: CASSPPTGITGELFF.

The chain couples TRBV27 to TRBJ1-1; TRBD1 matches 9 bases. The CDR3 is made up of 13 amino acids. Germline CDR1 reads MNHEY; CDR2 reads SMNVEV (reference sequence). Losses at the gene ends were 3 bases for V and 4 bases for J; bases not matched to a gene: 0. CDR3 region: CASSLTGGTEAFF. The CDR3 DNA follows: TGTGCCAGCAGTTTGACAGGGGGCACTGAAGCTTTCTTT.

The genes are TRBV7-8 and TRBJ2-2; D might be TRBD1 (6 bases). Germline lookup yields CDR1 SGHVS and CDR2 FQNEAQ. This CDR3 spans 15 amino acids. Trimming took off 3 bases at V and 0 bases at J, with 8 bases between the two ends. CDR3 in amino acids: CASSFRGANTGELFF. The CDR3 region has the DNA TGTGCCAGCAGCTTCAGGGGCGCGAACACCGGGGAGCTGTTTTTT.

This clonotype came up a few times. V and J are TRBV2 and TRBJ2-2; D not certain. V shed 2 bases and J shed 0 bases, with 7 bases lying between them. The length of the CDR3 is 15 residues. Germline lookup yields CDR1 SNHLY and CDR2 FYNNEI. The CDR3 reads CASSEKQPNTGELFF. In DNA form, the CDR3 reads TGTGCCAGCAGTGAAAAACAGCCGAACACCGGGGAGCTGTTTTTT.

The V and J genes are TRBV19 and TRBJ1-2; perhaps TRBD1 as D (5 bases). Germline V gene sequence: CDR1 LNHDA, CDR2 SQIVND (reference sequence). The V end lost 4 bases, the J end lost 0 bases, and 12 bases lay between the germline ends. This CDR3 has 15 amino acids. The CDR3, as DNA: TGTGCCAGTAGTAAGGACACGACGGCTAACTATGGCTACACCTTC. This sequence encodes CASSKDTTANYGYTF.

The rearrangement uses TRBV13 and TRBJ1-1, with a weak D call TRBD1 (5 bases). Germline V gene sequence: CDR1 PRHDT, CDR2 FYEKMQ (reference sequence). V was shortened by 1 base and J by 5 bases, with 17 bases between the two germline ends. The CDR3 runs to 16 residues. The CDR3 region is CASSLAAAGRGTEAFF. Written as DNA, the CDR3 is TGTGCCAGCAGCTTAGCAGCGGCAGGGCGGGGTACTGAAGCTTTCTTT. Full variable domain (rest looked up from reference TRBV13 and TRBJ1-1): AAGVIQSPRHLIKEKRETATLKCYPIPRHDTVYWYQQGPGQDPQFLISFYEKMQSDKGSIPDRFSAQQFSDYHSELNMSSLELGDSALYFCASSLAAAGRGTEAFFGQGTRLTVV.

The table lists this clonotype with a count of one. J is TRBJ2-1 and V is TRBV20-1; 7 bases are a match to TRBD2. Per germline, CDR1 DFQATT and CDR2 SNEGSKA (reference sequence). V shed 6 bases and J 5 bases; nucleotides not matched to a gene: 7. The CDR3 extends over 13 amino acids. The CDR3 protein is CSAGLLLNNEQFF. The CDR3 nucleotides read TGCAGTGCGGGACTACTCCTAAACAATGAGCAGTTCTTC.

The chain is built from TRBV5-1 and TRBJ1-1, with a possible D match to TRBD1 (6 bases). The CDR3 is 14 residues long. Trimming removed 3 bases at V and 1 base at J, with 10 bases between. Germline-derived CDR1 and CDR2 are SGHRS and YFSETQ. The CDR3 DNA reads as TGCGCCAGCAGCTGGACAGAGTCGAACACTGAAGCTTTCTTT. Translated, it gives CASSWTESNTEAFF.

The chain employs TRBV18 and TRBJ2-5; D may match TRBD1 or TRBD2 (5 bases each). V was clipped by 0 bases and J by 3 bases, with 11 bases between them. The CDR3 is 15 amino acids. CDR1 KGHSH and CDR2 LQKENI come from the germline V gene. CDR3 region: CASSPPVGRKETQYF. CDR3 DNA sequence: TGTGCCAGCTCACCACCGGTGGGACGGAAAGAGACCCAGTACTTC.

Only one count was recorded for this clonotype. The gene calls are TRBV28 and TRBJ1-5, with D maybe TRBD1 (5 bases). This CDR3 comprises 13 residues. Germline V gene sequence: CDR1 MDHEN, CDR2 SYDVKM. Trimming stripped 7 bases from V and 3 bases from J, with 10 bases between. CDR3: CASNSGLNQPQHF. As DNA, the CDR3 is TGTGCCAGCAACTCAGGGCTCAATCAGCCCCAGCATTTT.

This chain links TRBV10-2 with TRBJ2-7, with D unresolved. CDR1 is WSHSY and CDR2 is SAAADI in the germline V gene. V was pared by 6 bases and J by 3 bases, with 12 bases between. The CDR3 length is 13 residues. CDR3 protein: CASRSGPNYEQYV. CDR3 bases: TGCGCCAGCAGATCCGGGCCAAACTACGAGCAGTACGTC.

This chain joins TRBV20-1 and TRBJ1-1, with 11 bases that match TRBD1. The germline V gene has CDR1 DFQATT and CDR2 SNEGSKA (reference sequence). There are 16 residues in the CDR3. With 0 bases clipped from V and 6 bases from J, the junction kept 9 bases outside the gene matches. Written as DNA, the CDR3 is TGCAGTGCTAGAGAGACCAAAGGGACAGGGGGTCCTGAAGCTTTCTTT. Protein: CSARETKGTGGPEAFF.

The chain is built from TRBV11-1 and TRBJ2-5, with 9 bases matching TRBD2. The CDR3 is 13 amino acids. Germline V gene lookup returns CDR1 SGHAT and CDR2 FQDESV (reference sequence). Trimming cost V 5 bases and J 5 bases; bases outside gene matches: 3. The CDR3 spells CASSDSGGETQYF. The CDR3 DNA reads TGTGCCAGCAGCGATAGCGGGGGTGAGACCCAGTACTTC.

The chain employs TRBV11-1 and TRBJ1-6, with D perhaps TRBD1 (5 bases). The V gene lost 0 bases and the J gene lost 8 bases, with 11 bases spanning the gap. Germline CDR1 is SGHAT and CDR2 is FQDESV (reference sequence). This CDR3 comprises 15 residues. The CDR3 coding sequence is TGTGCCAGCAGCTTAGCCCGGGGCAGCCATTCACCCCTCCACTTT. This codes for CASSLARGSHSPLHF. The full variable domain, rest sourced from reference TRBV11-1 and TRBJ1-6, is EAEVAQSPRYKITEKSQAVAFWCDPISGHATLYWYRQILGQGPELLVQFQDESVVDDSQLPKDRFSAERLKGVDSTLKIQPAELGDSAMYLCASSLARGSHSPLHFGNGTRLTVT.

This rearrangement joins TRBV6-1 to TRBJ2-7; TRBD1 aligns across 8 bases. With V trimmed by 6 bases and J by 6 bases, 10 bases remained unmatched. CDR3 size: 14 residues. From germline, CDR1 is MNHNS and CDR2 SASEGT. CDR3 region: CASRRQGTSGEQYV. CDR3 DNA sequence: TGTGCCAGCAGAAGACAGGGGACCTCGGGCGAGCAGTACGTC.

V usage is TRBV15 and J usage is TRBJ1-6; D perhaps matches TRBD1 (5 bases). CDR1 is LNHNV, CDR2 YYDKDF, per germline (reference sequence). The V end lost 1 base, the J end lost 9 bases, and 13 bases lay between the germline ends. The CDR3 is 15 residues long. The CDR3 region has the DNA TGTGCCACCAGCAGAGTCGGGGGTGAAGGTTCACCCCTCCACTTT. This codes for CATSRVGGEGSPLHF.

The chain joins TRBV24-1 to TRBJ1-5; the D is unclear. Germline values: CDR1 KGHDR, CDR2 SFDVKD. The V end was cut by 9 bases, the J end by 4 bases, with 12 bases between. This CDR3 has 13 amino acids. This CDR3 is CATSSGWNQPQHF. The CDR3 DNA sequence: TGTGCCACCTCATCGGGGTGGAATCAGCCCCAGCATTTT.

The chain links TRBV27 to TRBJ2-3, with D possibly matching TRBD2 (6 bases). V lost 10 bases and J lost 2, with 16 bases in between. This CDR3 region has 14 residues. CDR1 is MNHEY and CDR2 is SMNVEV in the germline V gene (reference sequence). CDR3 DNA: TGTGCCATCCGAAGGGCTAGCGACACAGATACGCAGTATTTT. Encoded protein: CAIRRASDTDTQYF.

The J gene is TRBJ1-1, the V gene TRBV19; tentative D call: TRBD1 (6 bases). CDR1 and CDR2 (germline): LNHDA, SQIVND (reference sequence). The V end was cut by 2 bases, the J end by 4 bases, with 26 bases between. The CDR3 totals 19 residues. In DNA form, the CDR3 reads TGTGCCAGTAGTATATTGGGTGGTCGTTTAATGGACAGTGGCACTGAAGCTTTCTTT. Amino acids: CASSILGGRLMDSGTEAFF.

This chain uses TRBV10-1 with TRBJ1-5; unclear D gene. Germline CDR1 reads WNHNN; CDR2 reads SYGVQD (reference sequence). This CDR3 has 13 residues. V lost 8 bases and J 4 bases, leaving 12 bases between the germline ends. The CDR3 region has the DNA TGCGCCAGCCTTTGGGGAGGAAATCAGCCCCAGCATTTT. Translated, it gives CASLWGGNQPQHF.

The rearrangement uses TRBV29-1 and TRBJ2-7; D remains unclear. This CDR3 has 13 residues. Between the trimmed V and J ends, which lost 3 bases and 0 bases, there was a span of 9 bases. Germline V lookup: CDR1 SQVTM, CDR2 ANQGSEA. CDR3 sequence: CSVDWTSSYEQYF. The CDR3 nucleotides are TGCAGCGTTGATTGGACGAGCTCCTACGAGCAGTACTTC.

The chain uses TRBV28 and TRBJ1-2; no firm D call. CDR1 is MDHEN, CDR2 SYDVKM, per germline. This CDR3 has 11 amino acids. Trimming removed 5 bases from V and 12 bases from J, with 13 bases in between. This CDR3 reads CASSTSALNTF. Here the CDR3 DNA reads TGTGCCAGCAGTACGTCCGCGCTGAACACCTTC.

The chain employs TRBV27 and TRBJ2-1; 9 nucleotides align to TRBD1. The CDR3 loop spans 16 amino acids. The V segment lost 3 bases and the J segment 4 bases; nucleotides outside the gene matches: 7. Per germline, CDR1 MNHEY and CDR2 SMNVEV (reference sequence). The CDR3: CASSLSPGQGYNEQFF. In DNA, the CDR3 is TGTGCCAGCAGTTTGTCTCCGGGACAGGGTTACAATGAGCAGTTCTTC.

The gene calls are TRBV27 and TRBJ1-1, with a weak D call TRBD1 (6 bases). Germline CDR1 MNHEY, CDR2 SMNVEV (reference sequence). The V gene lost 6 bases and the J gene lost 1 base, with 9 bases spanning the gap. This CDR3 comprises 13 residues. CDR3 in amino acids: CASSPTGNTEAFF. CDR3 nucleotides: TGTGCCAGCAGCCCGACAGGGAACACTGAAGCTTTCTTT.

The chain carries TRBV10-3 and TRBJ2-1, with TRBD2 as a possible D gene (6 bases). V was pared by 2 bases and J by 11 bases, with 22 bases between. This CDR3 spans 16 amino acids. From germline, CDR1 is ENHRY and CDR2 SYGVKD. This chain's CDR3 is CAISEGFSGGTMKQFF. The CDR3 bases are TGTGCCATCAGTGAGGGTTTTAGCGGCGGAACAATGAAGCAGTTCTTC.

The CDR3 is CSARGLAGETQYF. The CDR3 DNA is TGCAGTGCTAGAGGACTAGCGGGAGAGACCCAGTACTTC. This chain joins TRBV20-1 and TRBJ2-5; TRBD2 agrees at 10 bases. Trimming removed 1 base from V and 4 bases from J; junction bases left unmatched: 0. This CDR3 comprises 13 residues. Germline V gene sequence: CDR1 DFQATT, CDR2 SNEGSKA (reference sequence).

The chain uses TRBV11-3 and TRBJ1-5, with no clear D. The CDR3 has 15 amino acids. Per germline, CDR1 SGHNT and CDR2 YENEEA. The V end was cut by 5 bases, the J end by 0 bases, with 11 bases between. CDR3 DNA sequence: TGTGCCAGCAGCCCAGGAGGGCTTAGCAATCAGCCCCAGCATTTT. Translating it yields CASSPGGLSNQPQHF.